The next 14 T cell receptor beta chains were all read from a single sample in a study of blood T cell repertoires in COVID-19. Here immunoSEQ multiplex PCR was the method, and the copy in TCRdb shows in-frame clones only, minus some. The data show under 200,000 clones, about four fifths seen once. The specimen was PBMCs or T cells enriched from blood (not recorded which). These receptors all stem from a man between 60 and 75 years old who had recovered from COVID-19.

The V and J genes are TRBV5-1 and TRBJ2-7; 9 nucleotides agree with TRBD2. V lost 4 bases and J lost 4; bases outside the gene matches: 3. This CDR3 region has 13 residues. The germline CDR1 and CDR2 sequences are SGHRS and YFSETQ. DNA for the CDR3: TGCGCCAGCAGCGAACTAGCGGGTTACGAGCAGTACTTC. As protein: CASSELAGYEQYF.

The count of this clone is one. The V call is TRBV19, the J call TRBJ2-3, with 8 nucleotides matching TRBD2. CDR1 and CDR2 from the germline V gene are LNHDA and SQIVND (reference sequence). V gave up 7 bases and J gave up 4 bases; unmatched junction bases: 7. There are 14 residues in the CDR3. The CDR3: CASTRGGVADTQYF. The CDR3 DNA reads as TGTGCCAGTACCCGGGGGGGAGTAGCAGATACGCAGTATTTT.

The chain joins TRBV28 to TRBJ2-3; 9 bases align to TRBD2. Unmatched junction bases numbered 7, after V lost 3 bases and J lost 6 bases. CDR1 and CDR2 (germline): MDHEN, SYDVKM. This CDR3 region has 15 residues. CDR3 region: CASSLDRLAADTQYF. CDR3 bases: TGTGCCAGCAGTTTGGACAGACTAGCGGCGGATACGCAGTATTTT.

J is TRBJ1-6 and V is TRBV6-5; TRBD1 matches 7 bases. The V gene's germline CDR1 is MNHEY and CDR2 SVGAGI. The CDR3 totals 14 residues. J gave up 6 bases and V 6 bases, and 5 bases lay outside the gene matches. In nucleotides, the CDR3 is TGTGCCAGCAGCAGGGACAGCTTTAATTCACCCCTCCACTTT. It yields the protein CASSRDSFNSPLHF.

The CDR3 DNA follows: TGCGCCAGCAGCGTCCGACCCGGGACAGGGAGGAACACTGAAGCTTTCTTT. Its protein is CASSVRPGTGRNTEAFF. The chain links TRBV5-1 to TRBJ1-1; 9 bases agree with TRBD1. J gave up 1 base and V 4 bases, and 11 bases lay outside the gene matches. Germline V gene sequence: CDR1 SGHRS, CDR2 YFSETQ. This CDR3 is 17 amino acids long.

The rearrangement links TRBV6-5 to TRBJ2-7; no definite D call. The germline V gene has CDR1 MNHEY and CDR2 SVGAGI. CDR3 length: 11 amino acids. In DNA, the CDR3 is TGTGCTACAGAGAAAGCCTACGAGCAGTACTTC. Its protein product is CATEKAYEQYF.

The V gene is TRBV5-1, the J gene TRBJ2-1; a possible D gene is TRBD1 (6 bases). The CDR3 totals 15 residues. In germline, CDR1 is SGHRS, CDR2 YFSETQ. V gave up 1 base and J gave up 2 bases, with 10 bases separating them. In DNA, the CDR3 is TGCGCCAGCAGCTTGACAGGGTCCCCCTACAATGAGCAGTTCTTC. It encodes CASSLTGSPYNEQFF.

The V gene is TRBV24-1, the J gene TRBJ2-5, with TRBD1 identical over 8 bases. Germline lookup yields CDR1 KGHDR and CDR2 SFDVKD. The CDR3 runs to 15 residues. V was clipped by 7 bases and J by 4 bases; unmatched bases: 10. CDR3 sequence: CATSGQGAGGETQYF. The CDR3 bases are TGTGCCACCAGCGGCCAGGGGGCTGGGGGAGAGACCCAGTACTTC.

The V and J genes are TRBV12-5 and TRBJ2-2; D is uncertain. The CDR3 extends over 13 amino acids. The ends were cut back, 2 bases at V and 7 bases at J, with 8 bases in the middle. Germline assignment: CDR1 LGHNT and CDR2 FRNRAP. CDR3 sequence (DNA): TGTGCTAGTGGTTTGTCACGGAGCGGGGAGCTGTTTTTT. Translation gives CASGLSRSGELFF.

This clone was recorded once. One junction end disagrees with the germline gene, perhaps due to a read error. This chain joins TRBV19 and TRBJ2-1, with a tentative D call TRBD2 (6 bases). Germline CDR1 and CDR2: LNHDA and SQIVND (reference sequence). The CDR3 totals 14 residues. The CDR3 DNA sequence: TGTGCCAGTAGTATTTGGGACTCCGACAATGAGCAGTTCTTC. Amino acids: CASSIWDSDNEQFF.

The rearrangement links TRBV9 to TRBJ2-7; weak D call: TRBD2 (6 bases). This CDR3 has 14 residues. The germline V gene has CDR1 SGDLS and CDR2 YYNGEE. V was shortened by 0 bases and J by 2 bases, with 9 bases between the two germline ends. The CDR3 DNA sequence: TGTGCCAGCAGCGTAGTAGCGGAAGCCTACGAGCAGTACTTC. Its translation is CASSVVAEAYEQYF.

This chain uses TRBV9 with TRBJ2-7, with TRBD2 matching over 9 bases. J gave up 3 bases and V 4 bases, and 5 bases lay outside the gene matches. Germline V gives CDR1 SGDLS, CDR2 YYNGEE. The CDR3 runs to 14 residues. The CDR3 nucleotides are TGTGCCAGCAGCCCCCGGACTAGCGACTACGAGCAGTACTTC. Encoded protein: CASSPRTSDYEQYF.

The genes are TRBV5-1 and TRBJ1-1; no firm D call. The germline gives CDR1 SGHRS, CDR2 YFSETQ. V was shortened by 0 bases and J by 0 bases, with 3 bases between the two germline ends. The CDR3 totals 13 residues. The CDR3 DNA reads TGCGCCAGCAGCTTGGGAGTGAACACTGAAGCTTTCTTT. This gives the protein CASSLGVNTEAFF.

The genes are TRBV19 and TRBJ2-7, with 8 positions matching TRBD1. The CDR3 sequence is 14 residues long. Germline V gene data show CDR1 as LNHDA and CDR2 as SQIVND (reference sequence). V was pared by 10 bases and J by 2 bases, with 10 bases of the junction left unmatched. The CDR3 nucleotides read TGTGCCACCTCGATAGGACAGGGACCCTACGAGCAGTACTTC. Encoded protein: CATSIGQGPYEQYF.